Sequencing of this TCR beta chain was carried out in a study of blood T cell repertoires in COVID-19. The wider study: COVID-19 samples collected from the United States, Italy and Spain covered acute and convalescent phases. PBMCs, B-cell-depleted T cells, or T cells were the source of the cDNA or gDNA that made up the material.

Germline-derived CDR1 and CDR2 are SGHTA and FQGNSA. The ends were cut back, 5 bases at V and 3 bases at J, with 16 bases in the middle. There are 15 residues in the CDR3. In the source study's methods: Using reference gene primer amplification, nucleated cell counts were estimated. Method: immunoSEQ multiplex PCR; TCRdb's copy keeps in-frame clones and lacks some. That table is the source of V, J and clone size, and D and trimming were worked out from the DNA. Counted here are about 80,000 clones, about 87% occurring once; the ten biggest clones make up 6% to 7.5%. The sample was peripheral blood. This receptor was obtained from a woman at least 80 years old with acute or convalescent COVID-19. The chain couples TRBV7-2 to TRBJ1-1; perhaps TRBD1 as D (5 bases). CDR3 region: CASSRRSEGDTEAFF. CDR3 sequence (DNA): TGTGCCAGCAGCCGCCGATCAGAAGGGGACACTGAAGCTTTCTTT.